The 23 T cell receptor beta chains given below trace back to one sample, sequenced in a study of blood T cell repertoires in COVID-19. Repertoires were generated with immunoSEQ multiplex PCR, while TCRdb's copy carries only in-frame clones and drops some. The sample holds around 260,000 clones, 75% to 90% seen once. The specimen was peripheral blood. These receptor sequences come from a man aged 60 to 69 who had recovered from COVID-19.

The chain's CDR3 is CASSLSGSYEQYF. The CDR3 bases are TGTGCCAGCAGCTTAAGCGGCTCCTACGAGCAGTACTTC. The chain couples TRBV11-3 to TRBJ2-7, with D possibly being TRBD2 (5 bases). The germline CDR1 and CDR2 sequences are SGHNT and YENEEA. V was clipped by 2 bases and J by 0 bases, with 5 bases between them. The CDR3 runs 13 residues.

The genes are TRBV19 and TRBJ2-5; the match to TRBD2 covers 9 bases. Losses at the gene ends were 2 bases for V and 5 bases for J; bases not matched to a gene: 6. The CDR3 consists of 15 residues. CDR1 is LNHDA, CDR2 SQIVND, per germline (reference sequence). CDR3 sequence: CASSILAGGPETQYF. The CDR3 nucleotides are TGTGCCAGTAGTATACTCGCGGGGGGGCCGGAGACCCAGTACTTC.

This clone was counted a few times. This sequence joins TRBV5-8 and TRBJ1-2; 7 bases line up with TRBD1. After removal of 0 bases from V and 2 bases from J, the junction contained 1 base not matched to a gene. The germline V gene encodes CDR1 SGHTS and CDR2 YDEGEE. The CDR3 has 14 residues. CDR3 region: CASSLGRGNYGYTF. CDR3 nucleotide sequence: TGTGCCAGCAGCTTGGGCAGGGGGAACTATGGCTACACCTTC.

The chain couples TRBV9 to TRBJ1-4; D is undetermined. CDR1 is SGDLS, CDR2 YYNGEE, per germline. Trimming took 4 bases from V and 6 from J, leaving 13 bases between them. The CDR3 length is 14 residues. This CDR3 is CASSPPGIDEKLFF. The CDR3 DNA reads as TGTGCCAGCAGCCCACCGGGAATTGATGAAAAACTGTTTTTT.

The chain employs TRBV2 and TRBJ1-5, with D maybe TRBD1 (5 bases). V was pared by 3 bases and J by 3 bases, with 6 bases between. The CDR3 loop spans 13 amino acids. Germline V gene data show CDR1 as SNHLY and CDR2 as FYNNEI. CDR3 region: CASSDRVNQPQHF. In nucleotides, the CDR3 is TGTGCCAGCAGTGACAGGGTCAATCAGCCCCAGCATTTT.

The V and J genes are TRBV5-5 and TRBJ2-7; the match to TRBD2 covers 14 bases. The CDR3 spans 14 residues. The ends lost 6 bases at V and 3 bases at J; junction bases unmatched: 2. CDR1 SGHKS and CDR2 YYEKEE come from the germline V gene (reference sequence). In DNA, the CDR3 is TGTGCCAGCACCGGGACTAGCGGGGGCTACGAGCAGTACTTC. This encodes CASTGTSGGYEQYF. The whole variable domain, remainder taken from reference TRBV5-5 and TRBJ2-7, is DAGVTQSPTHLIKTRGQQVTLRCSPISGHKSVSWYQQVLGQGPQFIFQYYEKEERGRGNFPDRFSARQFPNYSSELNVNALLLGDSALYLCASTGTSGGYEQYFGPGTRLTVT.

The gene calls are TRBV12-3 or TRBV12-4 and TRBJ1-2, with a weak D call TRBD1 (6 bases). The CDR3 is 13 amino acids. Between the trimmed V and J ends, which lost 3 bases and 13 bases, there was a span of 18 bases. The CDR3 is CASSFTRAEGVTF. In DNA, the CDR3 is TGTGCCAGCAGTTTCACCAGGGCCGAGGGGGTCACCTTC.

By proportion, this clone is medium-sized. This chain joins TRBV30 and TRBJ1-1, with TRBD1 as a possible D gene (5 bases). Trimming pared 2 bases from V and 7 bases from J, leaving 8 bases between. Per germline, CDR1 GTSNPN and CDR2 SVGIG (reference sequence). The length of the CDR3 is 11 residues. The CDR3 here is CAWSRGGEAFF. CDR3 nucleotide sequence: TGTGCCTGGAGTCGCGGGGGTGAAGCTTTCTTT.

The chain uses TRBV5-5 and TRBJ2-3; the D is unclear. CDR1 is SGHKS, CDR2 YYEKEE, per germline (reference sequence). Trimming stripped 2 bases from V and 4 bases from J, with 8 bases between. The length of the CDR3 is 13 residues. This CDR3 reads CASSLDGPDTQYF. In nucleotides, the CDR3 is TGTGCCAGCAGCTTAGATGGCCCAGATACGCAGTATTTT.

This chain connects TRBV5-1 to TRBJ2-5; 12 bases align to TRBD1. CDR1 is SGHRS, CDR2 YFSETQ, per germline. The CDR3 runs 15 residues. Unmatched junction bases numbered 8, after V lost 6 bases and J lost 5 bases. CDR3 nucleotides: TGCGCCAGCACCCCAGGGACAGGGGGCCGGGAGACCCAGTACTTC. This gives the protein CASTPGTGGRETQYF.

The rearrangement links TRBV7-2 to TRBJ2-2; TRBD2 matches at 10 bases. CDR1 and CDR2 from the germline V gene are SGHTA and FQGNSA. This CDR3 has 17 amino acids. Trimming cost V 7 bases and J 1 base; bases outside gene matches: 9. The CDR3: CASTLQGLAVNTGELFF. In DNA form, the CDR3 reads TGTGCCAGCACCCTGCAAGGACTAGCGGTGAACACCGGGGAGCTGTTTTTT.

The chain has TRBV19 and TRBJ2-1; D might be TRBD1 (5 bases). V lost 4 bases, J lost 2 bases, and 12 bases lay in between. The V gene's germline CDR1 is LNHDA and CDR2 SQIVND (reference sequence). This CDR3 spans 15 amino acids. Here the CDR3 reads CASSNPQVAYNEQFF. DNA of the CDR3: TGTGCCAGTAGTAACCCACAGGTAGCCTACAATGAGCAGTTCTTC.

The CDR3 nucleotides read TGTGCCAGCAGACTAGCGGGCTCCTACAATGAGCAGTTCTTC. Residues: CASRLAGSYNEQFF. The chain is built from TRBV2 and TRBJ2-1; 9 positions agree with TRBD2. CDR3 length: 14 residues. Germline V CDR1 and CDR2: SNHLY, FYNNEI. Trimming cost V 6 bases and J 0 bases; bases outside gene matches: 0.

The genes are TRBV5-4 and TRBJ2-1; D unresolved. CDR3 length equals 13 residues. Germline assignment: CDR1 SGHNT and CDR2 YYREEE (reference sequence). V lost 4 bases and J lost 1, with 6 bases in between. As DNA, the CDR3 is TGTGCCAGCAGCCTCGCGTCCTACAATGAGCAGTTCTTC. Translating gives CASSLASYNEQFF.

The chain combines TRBV2 with TRBJ2-5; 12 nucleotides align to TRBD2. The V gene's germline CDR1 is SNHLY and CDR2 FYNNEI. The CDR3 covers 16 residues. V was clipped by 8 bases and J by 4 bases; unmatched bases: 11. CDR3 DNA: TGTGCCAGCCGCCGGACTAGCGGGGTCATGGGAGAGACCCAGTACTTC. This codes for CASRRTSGVMGETQYF.

The J gene is TRBJ2-7, the V gene TRBV19, with D possibly TRBD2 on 6 matching bases. CDR1 LNHDA and CDR2 SQIVND come from the germline V gene (reference sequence). This CDR3 is built from 15 residues. Trimming took off 4 bases at V and 7 bases at J, with 20 bases between the two ends. The CDR3 DNA reads as TGTGCCAGTAGTACCGCGGGGTTCCTAGCTGGTGAGCAGTACTTC. It yields the protein CASSTAGFLAGEQYF.

The chain is built from TRBV6-6 and TRBJ2-2; TRBD1 aligns across 9 bases. V lost 0 bases and J lost 6; bases outside the gene matches: 5. Looked up from germline, CDR1 is MNHNY and CDR2 is SVGAGI (reference sequence). CDR3 length: 16 amino acids. In DNA form, the CDR3 reads TGTGCCAGCAGTTACTCCGGGACAGGGCTTGCCGGGGAGCTGTTTTTT. Translating gives CASSYSGTGLAGELFF.

The rearrangement uses TRBV18 and TRBJ1-1; 7 nucleotides align to TRBD1. J gave up 4 bases and V 4 bases, and 3 bases lay outside the gene matches. Germline-derived CDR1 and CDR2 are KGHSH and LQKENI. The CDR3 has 13 residues. The CDR3 region has the DNA TGTGCCAGCTCACATAACAGGGGCACTGAAGCTTTCTTT. The encoded protein is CASSHNRGTEAFF.

This sequence joins TRBV5-1 and TRBJ2-7, with 7 bases matching TRBD1. From germline, CDR1 is SGHRS and CDR2 YFSETQ. The CDR3 extends over 15 amino acids. V was clipped by 0 bases and J by 0 bases; unmatched bases: 3. CDR3 nucleotides: TGCGCCAGCAGCTTGGGGACAGGTTTCTCCTACGAGCAGTACTTC. Encoded protein: CASSLGTGFSYEQYF.

The chain couples TRBV14 to TRBJ2-1; possible D gene TRBD2, 5 bases. From germline, CDR1 is SGHDN and CDR2 FVKESK. V gave up 1 base and J gave up 6 bases, with 16 bases separating them. The CDR3 sequence is 16 residues long. The CDR3 region has the DNA TGTGCCAGCAGCCAAGTTTCGGGAATCCAGCGCAATGAGCAGTTCTTC. Protein sequence: CASSQVSGIQRNEQFF.

The V call is TRBV5-4, the J call TRBJ2-7, with D possibly being TRBD2 (6 bases). Germline V CDR1 and CDR2: SGHNT, YYREEE (reference sequence). The V end lost 2 bases, the J end lost 2 bases, and 11 bases lay between the germline ends. The CDR3 is 14 residues long. CDR3 nucleotides: TGTGCCAGCAGCTTCGGCGCGGGGACCTACGAGCAGTACTTC. It translates to CASSFGAGTYEQYF.

J is TRBJ2-1 and V is TRBV29-1, with a weak D call TRBD2 (5 bases). Germline CDR1 and CDR2: SQVTM and ANQGSEA. Trimming cost V 3 bases and J 1 base, with 10 bases left between them. The CDR3 runs 14 residues. The CDR3 DNA reads TGCAGCGTTGAGGAGGATGTTTCCTACAATGAGCAGTTCTTC. Translating it yields CSVEEDVSYNEQFF.

The chain is built from TRBV12-5 and TRBJ2-4; TRBD1 matches at 9 bases. The CDR3 length is 18 residues. Trimming at V came to 0 bases and at J to 5 bases, leaving 11 bases not matched to a gene. The germline V gene has CDR1 LGHNT and CDR2 FRNRAP. CDR3 DNA: TGTGCTAGTGGTTTGGTACTGGGTTGGACAGGGGAGGAAAACATTCAGTACTTC. Its protein product is CASGLVLGWTGEENIQYF. Variable domain in full (rest from reference TRBV12-5 and TRBJ2-4): DARVTQTPRHKVTEMGQEVTMRCQPILGHNTVFWYRQTMMQGLELLAYFRNRAPLDDSGMPKDRFSAEMPDATLATLKIQPSEPRDSAVYFCASGLVLGWTGEENIQYFGAGTRLSVL.